These T cell receptor beta chains were read from a single sample in a study of blood T cell repertoires in COVID-19. Profiled with immunoSEQ multiplex PCR; TCRdb holds only in-frame clones, not every one. The sample has about 210,000 clones, around 80% seen once. Source material: peripheral blood. These TCRs come from a man aged 60-69 years with acute or convalescent COVID-19. The CDR3 runs from the conserved cysteine through the conserved F or W. A D gene is named only where the DNA matches it firmly. Part of the rows lack a size; the others show once, few, many or a class for expanded clones.

J gene	clone size	V gene	D gene	CDR3 protein	CDR3 DNA
TRBJ2-7	NA	TRBV9	NA	CASSVGSSSSYEQYF	TGTGCCAGCAGCGTAGGATCTAGTTCCTCCTACGAGCAGTACTTC
TRBJ2-4	NA	TRBV5-5	NA	CASSSTTSQNIQYF	TGTGCCAGCAGCTCAACGACTTCCCAAAACATTCAGTACTTC
TRBJ2-1	few	TRBV9	TRBD2	CSSGEAGGLGEQFF	TGTTCTAGCGGAGAAGCGGGGGGCTTGGGAGAGCAGTTCTTC
TRBJ1-1	NA	TRBV7-2	TRBD1	CASSSLTGGTEAFF	TGTGCCAGCAGCTCACTTACAGGGGGAACTGAAGCTTTCTTT
TRBJ2-1	few	TRBV4-1	TRBD2	CASSPSGLAGERAYNEQFF	TGCGCCAGCAGCCCGTCGGGACTAGCGGGAGAAAGAGCCTACAATGAGCAGTTCTTC
TRBJ2-7	NA	TRBV20-1	TRBD1	CSAGQGYEQYF	TGCAGTGCTGGACAGGGATACGAGCAGTACTTC
TRBJ1-2	NA	TRBV29-1	NA	CSCFGPGAIPGGYTF	TGCAGCTGCTTTGGGCCAGGCGCTATCCCTGGGGGCTACACCTTC
TRBJ2-6	once	TRBV5-6	NA	CASSYDRGGSGANVLTF	TGTGCCAGCAGCTACGACAGGGGAGGGTCTGGGGCCAACGTCCTGACTTTC
TRBJ2-1	NA	TRBV5-1	NA	CASSLAGDEQFF	TGCGCCAGCAGCTTGGCCGGGGATGAGCAGTTCTTC
TRBJ2-3	NA	TRBV19	NA	CASSPGQSSTDTQYF	TGTGCCAGTAGCCCTGGACAGAGTAGCACAGATACGCAGTATTTT
TRBJ2-4	once	TRBV20-1	NA	CSASGGYIQYF	TGCAGTGCTAGCGGGGGTTACATTCAGTACTTC